Listed here are 12 T cell receptor beta chains from one sample, sequenced in a study of graft-versus-host responses after intestinal transplantation (dated by TCRdb to the early 2020s). Libraries were made using the immunoSEQ multiplex PCR assay. TCRdb obtained this table from immuneACCESS and retained in-frame rearrangements with V and J assigned. These tables miss some clones; where compared with another copy, unresolved V genes account for less than half of the shortfall, and the remainder is unexplained. In this sample the table shows 40,000 or so clones, roughly 91% of which occur a single time. Roughly 7.1% of the sample rests with the top ten. This material consisted of PBMCs, taken 267 days after transplant. Receptors originate from a human patient who received an intestinal transplant, so some T cells may come from the graft donor.

This clone came up once. V usage is TRBV15 and J usage is TRBJ2-1; D could derive from TRBD1 or TRBD2 (5 bases each). The germline V gene has CDR1 LNHNV and CDR2 YYDKDF (reference sequence). This CDR3 spans 11 amino acids. The V end lost 3 bases, the J end lost 14 bases, and 11 bases lay between the germline ends. The DNA for the CDR3 is TGTGCCACCAGCAGGGGGGTCGAAAAGTTCTTC. It codes for CATSRGVEKFF.

V and J are TRBV6-1 and TRBJ1-3; D unclear. Germline CDR1 is MNHNS and CDR2 is SASEGT. The CDR3 runs to 15 residues. V was clipped by 2 bases and J by 0 bases, with 8 bases between them. The CDR3 sequence: CASSEKESSGNTIYF. DNA for the CDR3: TGTGCCAGCAGTGAAAAGGAGAGCTCTGGAAACACCATATATTTT.

This clone was recorded only once. This chain links TRBV7-9 with TRBJ2-7; no firm D call. Germline CDR1 reads SEHNR; CDR2 reads FQNEAQ (reference sequence). V lost 5 bases and J 2 bases, leaving 10 bases between the germline ends. The CDR3 sequence is 13 residues long. The CDR3 DNA reads TGTGCCAGCAGCCCCCCAGGAGCCTACGAGCAGTACTTC. Translation: CASSPPGAYEQYF. The entire variable domain, with the rest obtained from reference TRBV7-9 and TRBJ2-7, is as follows: DTGVSQNPRHKITKRGQNVTFRCDPISEHNRLYWYRQTLGQGPEFLTYFQNEAQLEKSRLLSDRFSAERPKGSFSTLEIQRTEQGDSAMYLCASSPPGAYEQYFGPGTRLTVT.

This sequence joins TRBV14 and TRBJ2-2; D remains unclear. Looked up from germline, CDR1 is SGHDN and CDR2 is FVKESK. V lost 2 bases and J lost 4, with 2 bases in between. CDR3 size: 12 residues. The CDR3 DNA reads as TGTGCCAGCAGCCAATTCACCGGGGAGCTGTTTTTT. Its translation is CASSQFTGELFF.

V usage is TRBV19 and J usage is TRBJ2-4; 7 bases agree with TRBD2. The J segment lost 0 bases and the V segment lost 3 bases, leaving 5 bases of the junction unmatched. Germline-derived CDR1 and CDR2 are LNHDA and SQIVND (reference sequence). The CDR3 runs 16 residues. The CDR3 sequence: CASSIFLAEAKNIQYF. CDR3 DNA: TGTGCCAGTAGTATTTTTCTAGCGGAAGCCAAAAACATTCAGTACTTC.

In its sample, this clone was seen a few times. The chain links TRBV10-3 to TRBJ2-7; perhaps TRBD2 as D (6 bases). Germline assignment: CDR1 ENHRY and CDR2 SYGVKD. The CDR3 is made up of 11 amino acids. Trimming took 5 bases from V and 6 from J, leaving 8 bases between them. The CDR3 spells CAISPGGEQYF. The CDR3, as DNA: TGTGCCATCAGTCCCGGGGGCGAGCAGTACTTC.

V usage is TRBV2 and J usage is TRBJ2-1; possible D gene TRBD2, 6 bases. This CDR3 comprises 14 residues. Germline lookup yields CDR1 SNHLY and CDR2 FYNNEI. Trimming pared 5 bases from V and 6 bases from J, leaving 14 bases between. The CDR3, as DNA: TGTGCCAGCAGTACGACTAGAGCAGGCAATGAGCAGTTCTTC. Translation: CASSTTRAGNEQFF.

The chain combines TRBV13 with TRBJ2-3, with D perhaps assigned TRBD1 or TRBD2 (5 bases each). Germline V lookup: CDR1 PRHDT, CDR2 FYEKMQ (reference sequence). The CDR3 runs to 17 residues. V gave up 0 bases and J gave up 4 bases, with 17 bases separating them. DNA of the CDR3: TGTGCCAGCAGCTTAGGTGGGGACCCGCCCTTCCCAGATACGCAGTATTTT. Its translation is CASSLGGDPPFPDTQYF.

V and J are TRBV9 and TRBJ2-2; TRBD2 agrees at 7 bases. This CDR3 is built from 15 residues. Germline lookup yields CDR1 SGDLS and CDR2 YYNGEE. V shed 3 bases and J 3 bases; nucleotides not matched to a gene: 5. Here the CDR3 DNA reads TGTGCCAGCAGCGGGACTAGTGGTGACACCGGGGAGCTGTTTTTT. It translates to CASSGTSGDTGELFF. The full variable domain, rest sourced from reference TRBV9 and TRBJ2-2, is DSGVTQTPKHLITATGQRVTLRCSPRSGDLSVYWYQQSLDQGLQFLIQYYNGEERAKGNILERFSAQQFPDLHSELNLSSLELGDSALYFCASSGTSGDTGELFFGEGSRLTVL.

This clone was seen once. The chain carries TRBV19 and TRBJ1-1, with D possibly matching TRBD1 (6 bases). The CDR3 consists of 13 residues. Germline V CDR1 and CDR2: LNHDA, SQIVND (reference sequence). Trimming removed 3 bases at V and 7 bases at J, with 12 bases between. This CDR3 is CASSIAGAFEAFF. CDR3 in DNA: TGTGCCAGTAGTATCGCAGGGGCATTTGAAGCTTTCTTT.

The chain carries TRBV7-9 and TRBJ2-7; weak D call: TRBD1 (6 bases). The germline V gene has CDR1 SEHNR and CDR2 FQNEAQ (reference sequence). The CDR3 contains 12 residues. Between the trimmed V and J ends, which lost 5 bases and 3 bases, there was a span of 8 bases. The CDR3 bases are TGTGCCAGCAGCCAAGGGGGCTACGAGCAGTACTTC. Translated, it gives CASSQGGYEQYF.

Only one count was recorded for this clone. For the CDR3, the DNA is TGCGCCAGCAGCCAAGTCGGGACAGCTTACCGGTACTTC. Translating gives CASSQVGTAYRYF. The chain links TRBV4-1 to TRBJ2-4; 7 bases are a match to TRBD1. CDR1 is MGHRA and CDR2 is YSYEKL in the germline V gene. V shed 1 base, J shed 15 bases, and the junction held 9 bases outside the gene matches. The CDR3 totals 13 residues.